The 25 T cell receptor beta chains in this list originate from one sample, sequenced in a study of T cells after yellow fever vaccination (dated by TCRdb to the late 2010s). The library relied on 5' RACE. TCRdb shows the sequencer as Illumina HiSeq 2500. TCRdb itself trimmed the public reads at Q25 with fastp, ran MiXCR and retained productive beta chains. Duplicate CDR3 protein sequences are folded into a single record with the most common DNA and genes. A total of 300,000 to 450,000 distinct CDR3 sequences appear in this sample, roughly 8% of them only once. The biggest ten clones account for approximately 15% of the sample. In the paper's terms, the treatment or condition label means: live attenuated yellow fever vaccine strain. The sequencing here drew on PBMCs, taken around 45 days after the first yellow fever vaccination. The receptor source for this set is a young man who received the YFV17D yellow fever vaccine.

Remarks on this clonotype: This may be a read error, as it is one base from a much larger clone. The chain uses TRBV6-5 and TRBJ2-5; 8 positions match TRBD2. Per germline, CDR1 MNHEY and CDR2 SVGAGI. The CDR3 is 17 amino acids. V was clipped by 0 bases and J by 5 bases; unmatched bases: 11. The CDR3 sequence is CASSYSSSGVARETQYF. CDR3 sequence (DNA): TGTGCCAGCAGTTACTCAAGTAGCGGGGTGGCCCGTGAGACCCAGTACTTC.

The sample holds a few counts of this clonotype. The chain is built from TRBV6-5 and TRBJ2-5, with 7 bases aligning to TRBD1. V shed 2 bases and J 4 bases; nucleotides not matched to a gene: 4. In germline, CDR1 is MNHEY, CDR2 SVGAGI. CDR3 length equals 14 residues. The DNA for the CDR3 is TGTGCCAGCAGTTACGCTAGGGGGCTAGAGACCCAGTACTTC. It is translated as CASSYARGLETQYF.

The rearrangement uses TRBV5-1 and TRBJ1-6; 7 nucleotides align to TRBD1. The germline CDR1 and CDR2 sequences are SGHRS and YFSETQ. The CDR3 is 14 residues long. The ends lost 3 bases at V and 8 bases at J; junction bases unmatched: 5. CDR3: CASSSTGIDSPLHF. In nucleotides, the CDR3 is TGCGCCAGCAGCTCGACAGGGATTGATTCACCCCTCCACTTT.

The V call is TRBV7-2, the J call TRBJ2-3, with D unresolved. The V end was cut by 1 base, the J end by 5 bases, with 10 bases between. The CDR3 totals 14 residues. CDR1 and CDR2 (germline): SGHTA, FQGNSA. DNA for the CDR3: TGTGCCAGCAGCTTAGGGTTGTCCCAAGATACGCAGTATTTT. Protein sequence: CASSLGLSQDTQYF.

The V gene is TRBV5-6, the J gene TRBJ2-5, with D hard to call. V gave up 4 bases and J gave up 5 bases, with 9 bases separating them. Germline CDR1 SGHDT, CDR2 YYEEEE. This CDR3 comprises 12 residues. The CDR3 is CASSRNRETQYF. The CDR3 region has the DNA TGTGCCAGCAGCCGGAACCGGGAGACCCAGTACTTC.

This clonotype has a handful of counts. V usage is TRBV28 and J usage is TRBJ1-3; the D gene is possibly TRBD1 (6 bases). With 0 bases removed from V and 0 bases from J, the gap between germline ends came to 9 bases. CDR1 MDHEN and CDR2 SYDVKM come from the germline V gene. The CDR3 extends over 16 amino acids. In DNA, the CDR3 is TGTGCCAGCAGTTTATGGACAGGCCACTCTGGAAACACCATATATTTT. Amino acid sequence: CASSLWTGHSGNTIYF.

The chain joins TRBV7-8 to TRBJ1-1; tentative D call: TRBD1 (5 bases). The CDR3 has 14 amino acids. Looked up from germline, CDR1 is SGHVS and CDR2 is FQNEAQ. V was clipped by 3 bases and J by 1 base, with 9 bases between them. The CDR3 spells CASSLGRSNTEAFF. In DNA form, the CDR3 reads TGTGCCAGCAGCTTGGGACGCTCGAACACTGAAGCTTTCTTT.

This chain uses TRBV6-1 with TRBJ1-6; D may be TRBD1 (6 bases). Deletions cut 6 bases from V and 2 bases from J, with 14 bases between. The germline gives CDR1 MNHNS, CDR2 SASEGT. The CDR3 has 16 residues. CDR3 nucleotide sequence: TGTGCCAGCAGAATCCGGGGGGGCACCTATAATTCACCCCTCCACTTT. It translates to CASRIRGGTYNSPLHF.

This clonotype was detected a few times. V usage is TRBV7-2 and J usage is TRBJ2-7; TRBD2 is a possible D gene (6 bases). Trimming removed 5 bases from V and 5 bases from J, with 13 bases in between. Germline CDR1 reads SGHTA; CDR2 reads FQGNSA. The CDR3 consists of 13 residues. The CDR3 sequence: CASSPRRGHEQYF. CDR3 DNA sequence: TGTGCCAGCAGCCCGCGGCGGGGCCACGAGCAGTACTTC.

CDR3 coding DNA: TGTGCCAGTAGTATGCACAGCAACTATGGCTACACCTTC. Residues: CASSMHSNYGYTF. The J gene is TRBJ1-2, the V gene TRBV19; D is unclear. This CDR3 has 13 residues. Trimming took off 3 bases at V and 2 bases at J, with 7 bases between the two ends. Germline V CDR1 and CDR2: LNHDA, SQIVND (reference sequence). The whole variable domain, remainder taken from reference TRBV19 and TRBJ1-2, is DGGITQSPKYLFRKEGQNVTLSCEQNLNHDAMYWYRQDPGQGLRLIYYSQIVNDFQKGDIAEGYSVSREKKESFPLTVTSAQKNPTAFYLCASSMHSNYGYTFGSGTRLTVV.

V is TRBV6-2 or TRBV6-3 and J is TRBJ1-2; no clear D gene. The CDR3 covers 11 residues. CDR1 and CDR2 (germline): MNHEY, SVGEGT. Trimming cost V 2 bases and J 6 bases, with 4 bases left between them. The chain's CDR3 is CASSYRDGYTF. DNA for the CDR3: TGTGCCAGCAGTTACAGGGATGGCTACACCTTC.

The chain has TRBV28 and TRBJ2-7, with 8 bases fitting TRBD1. The germline V gene encodes CDR1 MDHEN and CDR2 SYDVKM. The J segment lost 7 bases and the V segment lost 3 bases, leaving 11 bases of the junction unmatched. The CDR3 runs 15 residues. The CDR3 DNA is TGTGCCAGCAGTTTGACCCACACCAGGGGGCGAGAGCAGTACTTC. Protein sequence: CASSLTHTRGREQYF.

This clonotype came up a few times. The chain combines TRBV20-1 with TRBJ2-3; 8 bases are a match to TRBD1. This CDR3 has 14 amino acids. Germline CDR1 DFQATT, CDR2 SNEGSKA (reference sequence). Losses at the gene ends were 6 bases for V and 2 bases for J; bases not matched to a gene: 7. The CDR3 region has the DNA TGCAGTGCAGGGAGACAGGGGATCACAGATACGCAGTATTTT. Amino acids: CSAGRQGITDTQYF.

CDR3 in DNA: TGTGCCAGCAGTGAAAGGGGATCCAATCAGCCCCAGCATTTT. This encodes CASSERGSNQPQHF. The chain couples TRBV2 to TRBJ1-5; maybe TRBD1 (5 bases). Germline V gene lookup returns CDR1 SNHLY and CDR2 FYNNEI. The CDR3 has 14 residues. With 2 bases removed from V and 3 bases from J, the gap between germline ends came to 8 bases.

V usage is TRBV6-2 or TRBV6-3 and J usage is TRBJ2-7; tentative D call: TRBD2 (5 bases). The CDR3 runs to 12 residues. V lost 5 bases and J 6 bases, leaving 11 bases between the germline ends. CDR1 and CDR2 (germline): MNHEY, SVGEGT. This CDR3 is CASSRWESEQYF. The CDR3 DNA reads as TGTGCCAGCAGTCGCTGGGAGTCCGAGCAGTACTTC.

This clonotype was counted ten times or more. The rearrangement joins TRBV12-3 or TRBV12-4 to TRBJ2-7, with D tentatively TRBD1 (5 bases). The CDR3 extends over 13 amino acids. V lost 6 bases, J lost 3 bases, and 12 bases lay in between. The CDR3 coding sequence is TGTGCCAGCAGCAGACAGTTCTTCTACGAGCAGTACTTC. Its protein is CASSRQFFYEQYF.

The V and J genes are TRBV2 and TRBJ2-5, with 9 bases matching TRBD2. The V segment lost 6 bases and the J segment 4 bases; nucleotides outside the gene matches: 9. Germline CDR1 is SNHLY and CDR2 is FYNNEI. The CDR3 runs 15 residues. The CDR3, as DNA: TGTGCCAGCAGGCCTGCCTCTAGCGGGGCAGAGACCCAGTACTTC. The encoded protein is CASRPASSGAETQYF.

The rearrangement links TRBV9 to TRBJ2-1; 8 nucleotides line up with TRBD1. The trim removed 4 bases at V and 0 bases at J, leaving 12 bases unmatched. Germline-derived CDR1 and CDR2 are SGDLS and YYNGEE. This CDR3 region has 18 residues. CDR3 sequence reads: CASSSRDRTFSSYNEQFF. The CDR3, as DNA: TGTGCCAGCAGCTCCCGGGACAGGACCTTTAGCTCCTACAATGAGCAGTTCTTC.

This sequence joins TRBV12-3 or TRBV12-4 and TRBJ2-2; 9 bases are shared with TRBD2. V lost 10 bases, J lost 8 bases, and 11 bases stayed unmatched. The CDR3 runs to 14 residues. CDR3 nucleotides: TGTGCCATCAGGCGGGGGGGGACGTCAGGGGAGCTGTTTTTT. Translating gives CAIRRGGTSGELFF.

This sequence joins TRBV7-2 and TRBJ2-7, with D hard to call. CDR3 length: 14 amino acids. Trimming removed 0 bases at V and 2 bases at J, with 8 bases between. The germline CDR1 and CDR2 sequences are SGHTA and FQGNSA. The CDR3 DNA is TGTGCCAGCAGCTTAGCGCCCTATCCCTACGAGCAGTACTTC. It translates to CASSLAPYPYEQYF. Full variable domain (outside the CDR3, taken from reference TRBV7-2 and TRBJ2-7): GAGVSQSPSNKVTEKGKDVELRCDPISGHTALYWYRQSLGQGLEFLIYFQGNSAPDKSGLPSDRFSAERTGGSVSTLTIQRTQQEDSAVYLCASSLAPYPYEQYFGPGTRLTVT.

Points on this clonotype: A clone one base away is much larger, so this may be a read error. The V and J genes are TRBV5-6 and TRBJ2-2; D is ambiguous. With 1 base removed from V and 7 bases from J, the gap between germline ends came to 8 bases. Germline CDR1 is SGHDT and CDR2 is YYEEEE. The CDR3 length is 13 residues. CDR3 nucleotide sequence: TGTGCCAGCAGCTTGAAATGGATCGGGGAGCTGTTTTTT. This codes for CASSLKWIGELFF.

This clonotype turned up a few times. The rearrangement links TRBV9 to TRBJ2-5; 8 bases are shared with TRBD2. Trimming removed 4 bases from V and 2 bases from J; junction bases left unmatched: 10. The CDR3 totals 16 residues. The germline gives CDR1 SGDLS, CDR2 YYNGEE. The CDR3 coding sequence is TGTGCCAGCAGCTACCGGGGGGGCGGACCACAAGAGACCCAGTACTTC. This codes for CASSYRGGGPQETQYF. The whole variable domain, filled in from reference TRBV9 and TRBJ2-5, reads DSGVTQTPKHLITATGQRVTLRCSPRSGDLSVYWYQQSLDQGLQFLIQYYNGEERAKGNILERFSAQQFPDLHSELNLSSLELGDSALYFCASSYRGGGPQETQYFGPGTRLLVL.

This clonotype was seen repeatedly, ten times or more. The V call is TRBV5-1, the J call TRBJ1-1; D remains ambiguous. The germline V gene has CDR1 SGHRS and CDR2 YFSETQ. The CDR3 runs to 14 residues. V was shortened by 2 bases and J by 6 bases, with 14 bases between the two germline ends. The CDR3 spells CASSFAGEDSEAFF. The CDR3 coding sequence is TGCGCCAGCAGCTTTGCCGGGGAGGACTCTGAAGCTTTCTTT.

The chain uses TRBV4-3 and TRBJ1-2; D possibly corresponds to TRBD1 (6 bases). Germline loops: CDR1 LGHNA, CDR2 YSLEER. The CDR3 extends over 15 amino acids. V dropped 0 bases and J dropped 5 bases, with 13 bases sitting between them. The DNA for the CDR3 is TGCGCCAGCAGCCAAGAACGAACAGGGCAATATGGCTACACCTTC. Its translation is CASSQERTGQYGYTF.

The chain employs TRBV6-1 and TRBJ2-1; D is unclear. Germline V lookup: CDR1 MNHNS, CDR2 SASEGT. Trimming cost V 3 bases and J 8 bases, with 11 bases left between them. The CDR3 totals 13 residues. For the CDR3, the DNA is TGTGCCAGCAGTGATTCCGTGGCCTATGAGCAGTTCTTC. Its protein product is CASSDSVAYEQFF.